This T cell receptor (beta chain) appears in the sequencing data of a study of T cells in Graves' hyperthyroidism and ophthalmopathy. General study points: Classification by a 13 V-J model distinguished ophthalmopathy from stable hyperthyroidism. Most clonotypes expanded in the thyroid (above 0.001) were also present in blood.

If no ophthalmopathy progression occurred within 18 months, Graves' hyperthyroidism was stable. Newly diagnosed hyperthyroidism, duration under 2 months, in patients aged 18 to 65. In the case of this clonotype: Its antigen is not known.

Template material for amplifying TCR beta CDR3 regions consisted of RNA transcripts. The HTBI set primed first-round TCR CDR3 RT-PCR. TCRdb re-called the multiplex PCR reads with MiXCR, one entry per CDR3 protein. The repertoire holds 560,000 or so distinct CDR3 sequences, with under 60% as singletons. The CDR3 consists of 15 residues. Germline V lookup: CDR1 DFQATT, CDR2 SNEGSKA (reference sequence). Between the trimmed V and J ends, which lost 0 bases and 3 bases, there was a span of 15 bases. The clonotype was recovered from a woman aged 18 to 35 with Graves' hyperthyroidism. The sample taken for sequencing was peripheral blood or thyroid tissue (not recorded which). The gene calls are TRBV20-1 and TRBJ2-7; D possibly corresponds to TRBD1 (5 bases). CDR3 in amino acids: CSARDWGGSHYEQYF. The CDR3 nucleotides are TGCAGTGCTAGAGATTGGGGCGGATCGCACTACGAGCAGTACTTC.